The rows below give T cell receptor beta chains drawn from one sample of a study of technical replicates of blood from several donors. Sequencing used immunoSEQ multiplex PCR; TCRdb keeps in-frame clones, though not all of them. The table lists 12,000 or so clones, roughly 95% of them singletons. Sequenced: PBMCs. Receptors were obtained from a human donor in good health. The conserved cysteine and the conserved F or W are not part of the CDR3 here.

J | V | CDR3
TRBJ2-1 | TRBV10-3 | AIRGLAGDFEQF
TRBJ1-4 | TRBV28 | ASSPGRHPEKLF
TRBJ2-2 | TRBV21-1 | ASTLRRLVWRELF
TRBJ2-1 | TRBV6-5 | ASRPAGVGEQF
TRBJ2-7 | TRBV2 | ASRSTGSEQY
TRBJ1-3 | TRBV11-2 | ASSLIQASGNTIY
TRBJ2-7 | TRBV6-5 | ASSYGHPGGPYEQY
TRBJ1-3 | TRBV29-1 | SVEAGGNTIY
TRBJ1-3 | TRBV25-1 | ASARTAGNTIY
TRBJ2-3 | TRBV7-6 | ASSSLAVTSTDTQY
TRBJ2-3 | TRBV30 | AWSAGTGSTDTQY
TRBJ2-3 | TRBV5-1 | ASSEGLAVSTDTQY
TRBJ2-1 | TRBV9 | ASSVARSGRVRGFNEQF
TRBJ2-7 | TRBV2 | ASNTGTGSYEQY
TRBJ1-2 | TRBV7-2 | ASSLPGDRPYGYT
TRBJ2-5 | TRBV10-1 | ASSDGGSRETQY
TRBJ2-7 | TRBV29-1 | SASRAYEQY
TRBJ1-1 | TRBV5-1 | ASSEGQGLATEAF
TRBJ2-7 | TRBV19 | ASYFDRVYEQY
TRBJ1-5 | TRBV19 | ASSIYRGSNQPQH
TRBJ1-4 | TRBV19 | VTSRDSAGEKLF
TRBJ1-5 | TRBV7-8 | ASSANRGPSQPQH
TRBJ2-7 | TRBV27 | ASRDQGAGYEQY
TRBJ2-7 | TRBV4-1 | ASSPQTSGVYEQY
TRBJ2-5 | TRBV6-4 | ASSDKAGGQETQY
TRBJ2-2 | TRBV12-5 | ASAQIAGANTGELF
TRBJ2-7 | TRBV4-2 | ASSQDSGVRNEQY
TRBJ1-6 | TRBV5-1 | ASSSQGADNSPLH
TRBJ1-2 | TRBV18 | ASSQTGDGNYGYT
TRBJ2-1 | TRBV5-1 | ASSQGTGGFYNEQF
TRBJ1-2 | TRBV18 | ASSPPAGLGYT
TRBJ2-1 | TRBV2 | ASSWTGGNDGEQF
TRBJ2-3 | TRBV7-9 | ASSLGASESTDTQY
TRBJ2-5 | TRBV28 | ASSNWQVETQY
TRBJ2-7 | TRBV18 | ASSLTGPYEQY
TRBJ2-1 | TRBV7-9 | ASSRQGALSEQF
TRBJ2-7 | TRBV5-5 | ASSLAGTGGYEQY
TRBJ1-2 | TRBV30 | AWSVSGSYGYT
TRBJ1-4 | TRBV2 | ASTRETNEKLF
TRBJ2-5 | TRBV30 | AWGTGIETQY
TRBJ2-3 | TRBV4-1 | ASSQDFGRPTDTQY
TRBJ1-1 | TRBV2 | ASRARLNTEAF
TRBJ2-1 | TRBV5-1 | ASSLAGQGAVDEQF
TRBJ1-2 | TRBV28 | ASSFGSLGPLNYGYT
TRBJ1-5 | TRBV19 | ASSITGTGDQPQH
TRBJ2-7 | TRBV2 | ASSEGTSGSYEQY
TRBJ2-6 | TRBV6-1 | ASSEASSGANVLT
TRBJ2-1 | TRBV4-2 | ASSHRLAGGYNEQF
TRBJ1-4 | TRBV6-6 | ASQTGQGNEKLF
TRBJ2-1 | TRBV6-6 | ASSYPQMRGNEQF
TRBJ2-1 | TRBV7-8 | ASSPKRVPGLAGSSYNEQF